This TCR beta chain is from a study of blood T cell repertoires in COVID-19. Study at large: Collection of acute and convalescent COVID-19 samples took place in the United States, Italy and Spain. PBMCs, B-cell-depleted T cells, or T cells provided the cDNA or gDNA that made up the material.

TCRdb's copy holds only in-frame clones and misses some; the assay was immunoSEQ multiplex PCR. Counted here are more than 120,000 clones, 89% occurring once; the ten biggest clones make up 1.5% to 2%. Unmatched junction bases numbered 5, after V lost 0 bases and J lost 4 bases. Per germline, CDR1 SGDLS and CDR2 YYNGEE. CDR3 length: 15 residues. The TCR sequence derives from a human donor in a cohort sampled during active COVID-19. The chain joins TRBV9 to TRBJ2-5; TRBD2 aligns across 8 bases. The sequencing input was peripheral blood. This chain's CDR3 is CASSVGLRGVETQYF. The DNA of the CDR3 is TGTGCCAGCAGCGTAGGACTGCGGGGGGTAGAGACCCAGTACTTC. Full variable domain (remainder filled in from reference TRBV9 and TRBJ2-5): DSGVTQTPKHLITATGQRVTLRCSPRSGDLSVYWYQQSLDQGLQFLIQYYNGEERAKGNILERFSAQQFPDLHSELNLSSLELGDSALYFCASSVGLRGVETQYFGPGTRLLVL.